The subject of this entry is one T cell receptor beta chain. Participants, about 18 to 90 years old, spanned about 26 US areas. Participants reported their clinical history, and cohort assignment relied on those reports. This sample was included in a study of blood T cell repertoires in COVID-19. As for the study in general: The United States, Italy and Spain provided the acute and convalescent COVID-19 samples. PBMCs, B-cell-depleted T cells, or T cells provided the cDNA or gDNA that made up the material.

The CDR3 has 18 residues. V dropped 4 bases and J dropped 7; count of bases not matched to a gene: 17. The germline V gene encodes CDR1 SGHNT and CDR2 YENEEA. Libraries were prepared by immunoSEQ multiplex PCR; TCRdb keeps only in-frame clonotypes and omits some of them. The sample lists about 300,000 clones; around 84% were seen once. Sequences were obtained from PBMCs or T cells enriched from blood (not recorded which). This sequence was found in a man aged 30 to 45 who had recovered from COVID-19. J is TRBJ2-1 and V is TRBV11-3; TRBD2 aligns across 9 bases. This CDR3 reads CASSSRGISAGGLNEQFF. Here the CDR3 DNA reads TGTGCCAGCAGCTCGCGCGGTATTTCGGCGGGAGGGCTAAATGAGCAGTTCTTC.